This T cell receptor (beta chain) was identified in a study of T cell responses to AZD1222 COVID-19 vaccine. Measured with immunoSEQ multiplex PCR; TCRdb has only the in-frame clones, and not every one. The profile shows 140,000 to 150,000 clones, 92% of them singletons. Sequenced material: peripheral blood, taken 28 days after the second AZD1222 dose. The clonotype comes from an adult who received the AZD1222 COVID-19 vaccine.

CDR3 DNA: TGTGCCAGTAGTATTTACCCAACTCGTGCCCCAACGACCCAGTACTTC. Its protein is CASSIYPTRAPTTQYF. This sequence joins TRBV19 and TRBJ2-5; D ambiguous. Looked up from germline, CDR1 is LNHDA and CDR2 is SQIVND (reference sequence). The CDR3 loop spans 16 amino acids. The ends were cut back, 3 bases at V and 7 bases at J, with 21 bases in the middle.